This entry concerns a single T cell receptor (beta chain). The sample originates from a study of blood T cell repertoires in COVID-19. Study in general: Acute and convalescent COVID-19 samples came from the United States, Italy and Spain.

This CDR3 region has 15 residues. V was pared by 0 bases and J by 3 bases, with 8 bases between. Looked up from germline, CDR1 is KGHSH and CDR2 is LQKENI. Assay used: immunoSEQ multiplex PCR; TCRdb lists only in-frame clones, some missing. This sample yields roughly 270,000 clones, of which about 85% are seen a single time; roughly 2.7% belongs to the top ten. The J gene is TRBJ2-2, the V gene TRBV18; weak D call: TRBD1 (5 bases). The TCR was taken from a woman aged 45 to 65 who had recovered from COVID-19. What was sequenced was PBMCs or T cells enriched from blood (not recorded which). In nucleotides, the CDR3 is TGTGCCAGCTCACCACCTTCAGGGTACACCGGGGAGCTGTTTTTT. This gives the protein CASSPPSGYTGELFF.